This entry lists 26 T cell receptor beta chains sequenced from one sample in a study of tumor-infiltrating lymphocytes in primary liver carcinoma. RNA and DNA were co-extracted from about 19-30 mg of unsorted bulk tissue. TCR beta cDNA was reverse-transcribed from roughly 0.45 ug of total RNA. The reaction used a constant-region primer and ProtoScript II reverse transcriptase. Three rounds of nested multiplex PCR with slightly modified ARM-PCR produced TCR beta libraries. Forward primers for TRBV1-TRBV30 and a C-beta reverse primer served the first two PCR rounds, at about 10 cycles each. TCRdb reprocessed the multiplex PCR reads via MiXCR and lists one record per CDR3 protein. This sample has roughly 100,000 distinct CDR3 sequences; around 63% occur once, and the top ten carry about 9.2%. The sequencing input was liver tumor tissue from sampling region 5. Subset given: tumor region T5, tumor centre. These receptors originate from a woman in her sixties or seventies with primary liver carcinoma and hepatitis B virus infection.

Remarks on this clonotype: As the CDR3 is not closed by the conserved phenylalanine or tryptophan, this likely results from a read error. The J gene is TRBJ1-5, the V gene TRBV28; unclear D gene. Germline V gene lookup returns CDR1 MDHEN and CDR2 SYDVKM. The CDR3 has 15 residues. The CDR3 coding sequence is TGTGCTAGCGCATCCGGAACGGGCGGATACCAGCCCCAGCATTCT. Translation: CASASGTGGYQPQHS.

This clonotype was seen only a few times. A much larger clonotype is one base distant, so this may be a read error. CDR3 nucleotide sequence: TGCAGCGTTGAAGATCGAGGAGGAACTGAAACTTTCTTT. The encoded protein is CSVEDRGGTETFF. V gene TRBV29-1 combines with J gene TRBJ1-1; D not resolved. This CDR3 region has 13 residues. Germline CDR1 and CDR2: SQVTM and ANQGSEA.

Comment on this clonotype: The junction departs from germline at one end; a sequencing error may be responsible. The genes are TRBV11-2 and TRBJ2-7; D remains unclear. The CDR3 has 12 amino acids. The germline gives CDR1 SGHAT, CDR2 FQNNGV. The CDR3, as DNA: TGTGCCAGCGGTAGAGTCCTTTACGAACAGTACTTC. It translates to CASGRVLYEQYF.

Of note for this clonotype: Lacking the conserved final phenylalanine or tryptophan, this CDR3 likely reflects a read error. This chain uses TRBV11-2 with TRBJ1-1; D unresolved. CDR3 length: 17 residues. V was clipped by 5 bases and J by 4 bases, with 23 bases between them. Germline CDR1 reads SGHAT; CDR2 reads FQNNGV. This CDR3 reads CASSPTWRGGKGTEAFL. The CDR3 bases are TGTGCCAGCAGCCCGACATGGCGTGGAGGTAAAGGCACTGAAGCTTTCCTT.

This clonotype was recorded at least ten times. The chain carries TRBV12-3 or TRBV12-4 and TRBJ1-2; D not certain. This CDR3 is 12 amino acids long. The V end was cut by 5 bases, the J end by 4 bases, with 8 bases between. The CDR3 DNA sequence: TGTGCCAGCAGTCAAACAGTCTATGGCTACACCTTC. As protein: CASSQTVYGYTF.

The rearrangement uses TRBV20-1 and TRBJ2-7; D uncertain. V was pared by 5 bases and J by 5 bases, with 22 bases between. Germline loops: CDR1 DFQATT, CDR2 SNEGSKA (reference sequence). The CDR3 has 15 residues. DNA for the CDR3: TGCAGTGCTCGGCTTGTGGAGTTCAGGAGCCACGAGCAGTACTTC. It is translated as CSARLVEFRSHEQYF.

Concerning this clonotype: A junction boundary mismatches the germline segment, possibly from a read error. The genes are TRBV6-5 and TRBJ1-1; 7 bases align to TRBD1. CDR1 is MNHEY, CDR2 SVGAGI, per germline. This CDR3 spans 12 amino acids. The CDR3 loop is CGNRRDSSEASF. The CDR3 coding sequence is TGTGGCAACAGACGGGACAGTTCTGAAGCTTCCTTT.

This chain uses TRBV11-2 with TRBJ2-2; D remains ambiguous. This CDR3 is 13 amino acids long. Between the trimmed V and J ends, which lost 7 bases and 6 bases, there was a span of 12 bases. The germline V gene has CDR1 SGHAT and CDR2 FQNNGV. The CDR3 region is CASNLESAGELFF. The CDR3 DNA reads as TGTGCCAGCAACTTGGAGTCAGCCGGGGAGCTGTTTTTT.

For this clonotype: A much larger clone lies one base from this, so it may be a read error. CDR3 nucleotide sequence: TGCGCCAGCAGCAGGGTTGACACCGGGGAGCTGTTTTTT. Protein product: CASSRVDTGELFF. The V and J genes are TRBV5-1 and TRBJ2-2; D gene ambiguous. CDR3 length: 13 residues. Per germline, CDR1 SGHRS and CDR2 YFSETQ. The ends were cut back, 4 bases at V and 3 bases at J, with 7 bases in the middle.

Comment on this clonotype: Germline is not matched at one junction end, which may reflect a read error. The CDR3 DNA reads TGCAGCGTTGATGAAACCCCTAACTATGGCTACACGTTC. It yields the protein CSVDETPNYGYTF. This chain uses TRBV29-1 with TRBJ1-2, with D unclear. The CDR3 sequence is 13 residues long. Germline loops: CDR1 SQVTM, CDR2 ANQGSEA.

This chain joins TRBV11-3 and TRBJ2-1; 9 positions agree with TRBD2. J was trimmed by 12 bases and V by 1 base; bases with no gene match: 19. The CDR3 covers 18 residues. CDR1 and CDR2 from the germline V gene are SGHNT and YENEEA. Here the CDR3 DNA reads TGTGCCAGCAGCTTAGGTCATGGCGGGAGGGCCGGCTACATTGGGCAGTTCTTC. It encodes CASSLGHGGRAGYIGQFF.

This chain uses TRBV6-1 with TRBJ2-7; 7 bases map to TRBD1. CDR1 MNHNS and CDR2 SASEGT come from the germline V gene. V shed 11 bases and J 5 bases; nucleotides not matched to a gene: 18. This CDR3 region has 15 residues. Written as DNA, the CDR3 is TGTGCCGGCGAACGAACAGGGGACAGTATAGACGAGCAGTACTTC. Protein product: CAGERTGDSIDEQYF.

A remark on this clonotype: In this CDR3 the conserved last residue, phenylalanine or tryptophan, is missing, so a read error is likely. The chain employs TRBV6-2 or TRBV6-3 and TRBJ2-4; 7 bases are shared with TRBD2. CDR1 MNHEY and CDR2 SVGEGT come from the germline V gene. V lost 4 bases and J lost 4; bases outside the gene matches: 13. The CDR3 loop spans 17 amino acids. This CDR3 is CASSSGTNGIGKNIQYL. The CDR3 DNA reads TGTGCCAGCAGTTCGGGGACTAACGGGATAGGTAAAAACATTCAGTACCTA.

This chain uses TRBV5-1 with TRBJ2-1; D could derive from TRBD1 or TRBD2 (5 bases each). The CDR3 runs to 14 residues. In germline, CDR1 is SGHRS, CDR2 YFSETQ. The V end lost 0 bases, the J end lost 3 bases, and 7 bases lay between the germline ends. Written as DNA, the CDR3 is TGCGCCAGCAGCTTGGGAGGGGACTACAATGAGCAGTTCTTC. It codes for CASSLGGDYNEQFF.

This chain connects TRBV11-2 to TRBJ2-1; TRBD2 aligns across 12 bases. The junction had 10 bases not matched to a gene; V was cut back by 9 bases and J by 7 bases. This CDR3 contains 15 residues. Germline CDR1 SGHAT, CDR2 FQNNGV. The CDR3 loop reads CARSTTSGRNNEQFF. The CDR3 coding sequence is TGTGCCAGGAGCACGACTAGCGGGAGAAATAATGAGCAGTTCTTC.

Points on this clonotype: The germline gene is not matched at one end of the junction; a read error may be the cause. The chain is built from TRBV29-1 and TRBJ2-1; 7 bases are shared with TRBD2. Per the germline V gene, CDR1 is SQVTM and CDR2 is ANQGSEA. The CDR3 runs to 13 residues. CDR3 nucleotide sequence: TGCAGCATTGAGTGGACTAGGTACAATGAGCAGTTTTTC. Its translation: CSIEWTRYNEQFF.

For this clonotype: An end of the junction does not agree with germline; a read error may underlie this. V gene TRBV7-7 combines with J gene TRBJ2-1, with 16 bases matching TRBD2. The germline CDR1 and CDR2 sequences are SSHAT and FNYEAQ (reference sequence). The CDR3 extends over 14 amino acids. CDR3 sequence: CASSPGTSGRVLFF. In DNA, the CDR3 is TGTGCTAGCAGCCCAGGGACTAGCGGGAGGGTTCTGTTCTTC.

There are many counts of this clonotype. The V call is TRBV12-5, the J call TRBJ2-1; D might be TRBD1 (5 bases). CDR1 is LGHNT, CDR2 FRNRAP, per germline. The germline V and J ends were trimmed by 6 bases and 3 bases, with 18 bases remaining between them. This CDR3 contains 16 residues. The CDR3 is CASGPPGAGFYNEQFF. The CDR3 coding sequence is TGTGCTAGTGGGCCACCAGGAGCAGGGTTCTACAATGAGCAGTTCTTC.

A single count supports this clonotype. A read error may produce the germline difference seen at one junction end. J is TRBJ2-1 and V is TRBV11-3; either TRBD1 or TRBD2 may supply D (5 bases each). Germline V gene lookup returns CDR1 SGHNT and CDR2 YENEEA. The CDR3 has 15 residues. The CDR3 DNA reads as TGTGCCAGCAGATTAGAGGGCAGGGTTTTCAATGAGCAGCTCTTC. This codes for CASRLEGRVFNEQLF.

The table lists this clonotype with a few counts. The CDR3 DNA reads TGTGCCAGCAGTTTAGTCCAGGGGGCGCACGGCTACACCTTC. Translation: CASSLVQGAHGYTF. The chain combines TRBV28 with TRBJ1-2, with 8 bases aligning to TRBD1. The V and J ends lost 2 bases and 8 bases, in that order; junction bases with no gene match: 7. This CDR3 is 14 amino acids long. Germline CDR1 reads MDHEN; CDR2 reads SYDVKM.

Turning to this clonotype: A read error may produce the germline difference seen at one junction end. The V call is TRBV20-1, the J call TRBJ2-1; TRBD2 matches 10 bases. Per germline, CDR1 DFQATT and CDR2 SNEGSKA (reference sequence). The CDR3 length is 17 residues. CDR3 coding DNA: TGCAGTGCTAGAGGGGCTGCTAGCGGGAGCTCCTACAATGAGCAGTTTTTC. Its translation is CSARGAASGSSYNEQFF.

In regard to this clonotype: Relative to the germline gene, one junction end is altered; a read error may explain this. The rearrangement uses TRBV29-1 and TRBJ2-1; weak D call: TRBD2 (5 bases). Germline V gene sequence: CDR1 SQVTM, CDR2 ANQGSEA. CDR3 length: 14 amino acids. CDR3: CSVGESNGYNEQFF. The CDR3 nucleotides are TGTAGCGTCGGTGAGAGTAACGGCTACAATGAGCAGTTCTTC.

The V call is TRBV19, the J call TRBJ1-5; D is possibly TRBD1 (5 bases). Trimming took 8 bases from V and 7 from J, leaving 15 bases between them. The CDR3 loop spans 13 amino acids. The V gene's germline CDR1 is LNHDA and CDR2 SQIVND (reference sequence). DNA of the CDR3: TGTGCCAGTTTGGGTGGGCAGGGACAGCCCCAGCATTTT. Translating gives CASLGGQGQPQHF.

The rearrangement uses TRBV5-1 and TRBJ2-1; no reliable D call. The CDR3 is 15 amino acids. CDR1 is SGHRS and CDR2 is YFSETQ in the germline V gene. The CDR3 region has the DNA TGCGCTAACAGCTTGGAACGAAGCTCCTACAATGAGCAGTTCTTC. This translates into CANSLERSSYNEQFF.

This clonotype was observed at least ten times. This chain links TRBV28 with TRBJ2-7; D possibly corresponds to TRBD1 (6 bases). The CDR3 covers 14 residues. Trimming left V 4 bases short and J 9 bases short, with 19 bases between. In germline, CDR1 is MDHEN, CDR2 SYDVKM. CDR3 sequence reads: CASSSTGAPSRQYF. Written as DNA, the CDR3 is TGTGCCAGCAGTTCGACAGGAGCACCCTCCCGGCAGTACTTC.

On this clonotype itself: No conserved phenylalanine or tryptophan is present at the end of the CDR3, so a read error is the likely explanation. The chain joins TRBV11-3 to TRBJ2-1; D is perhaps TRBD2 (7 bases). Germline V gene lookup returns CDR1 SGHNT and CDR2 YENEEA. The CDR3 runs 17 residues. The V and J ends lost 4 bases and 9 bases respectively, with 25 bases between them. CDR3 sequence reads: CASSSRGARNMGIEQFL. DNA of the CDR3: TGTGCCAGCAGCTCCCGGGGGGCGCGGAACATGGGCATTGAGCAGTTCCTC.